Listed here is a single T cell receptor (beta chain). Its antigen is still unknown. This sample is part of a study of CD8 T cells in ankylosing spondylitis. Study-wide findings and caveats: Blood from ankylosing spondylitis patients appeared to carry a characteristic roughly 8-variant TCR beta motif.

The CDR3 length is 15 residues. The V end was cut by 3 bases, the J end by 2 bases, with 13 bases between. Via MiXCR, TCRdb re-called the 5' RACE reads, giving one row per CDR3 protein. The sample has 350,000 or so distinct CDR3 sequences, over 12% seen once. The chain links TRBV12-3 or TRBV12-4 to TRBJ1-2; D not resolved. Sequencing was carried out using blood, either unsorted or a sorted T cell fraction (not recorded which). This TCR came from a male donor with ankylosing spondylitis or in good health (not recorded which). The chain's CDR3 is CASSLSYGNNYGYTF. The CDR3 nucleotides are TGTGCCAGCAGTTTGAGCTACGGGAACAACTATGGCTACACCTTC.